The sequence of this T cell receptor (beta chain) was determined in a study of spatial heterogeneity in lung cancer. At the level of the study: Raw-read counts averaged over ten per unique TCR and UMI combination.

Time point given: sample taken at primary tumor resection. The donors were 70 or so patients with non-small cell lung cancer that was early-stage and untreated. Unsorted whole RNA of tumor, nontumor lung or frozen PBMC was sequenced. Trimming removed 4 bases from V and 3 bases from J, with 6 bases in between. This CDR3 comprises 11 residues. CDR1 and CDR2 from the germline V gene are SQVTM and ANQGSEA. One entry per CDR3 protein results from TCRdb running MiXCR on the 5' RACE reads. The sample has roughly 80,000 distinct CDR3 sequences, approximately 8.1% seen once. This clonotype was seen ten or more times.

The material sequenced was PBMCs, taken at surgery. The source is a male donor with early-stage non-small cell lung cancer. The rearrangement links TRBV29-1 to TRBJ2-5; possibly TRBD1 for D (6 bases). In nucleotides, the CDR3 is TGCAGCGTTGGGACAGAAGAGACCCAGTACTTC. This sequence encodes CSVGTEETQYF. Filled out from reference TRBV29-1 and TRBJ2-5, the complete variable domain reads SAVISQKPSRDICQRGTSLTIQCQVDSQVTMMFWYRQQPGQSLTLIATANQGSEATYESGFVIDKFPISRPNLTFSTLTVSNMSPEDSSIYLCSVGTEETQYFGPGTRLLVL.